This T cell receptor (beta chain) stems from a study of blood T cell repertoires in COVID-19. Study summary: Specimens from acute and convalescent COVID-19 originated in the United States, Italy and Spain. The cDNA or gDNA used as material had been derived from T cells, B-cell-depleted T cells, or PBMCs.

Source study methods: Cell counts per sample came from amplifying reference gene primers. Method: immunoSEQ multiplex PCR; TCRdb's copy keeps in-frame clones and lacks some. The D gene and trimming were derived from the DNA, and the V and J assignments and clone size from that table. This sample yields about 69,000 clones, of which over 75% are seen a single time; 2.5% to 3% belongs to the top ten. The sample holds one count of this clone. The junction had 6 bases not matched to a gene; V was cut back by 7 bases and J by 3 bases. CDR1 MNHEY and CDR2 SVGAGI come from the germline V gene. The CDR3 spans 15 residues.

Specimen: peripheral blood. This TCR was sampled from an older man with acute or convalescent COVID-19. The chain couples TRBV6-5 to TRBJ1-2; 12 bases agree with TRBD1. CDR3 nucleotide sequence: TGTGCCAGCACCCGAGGGACAGGGGGCCACTATGGCTACACCTTC. It yields the protein CASTRGTGGHYGYTF.